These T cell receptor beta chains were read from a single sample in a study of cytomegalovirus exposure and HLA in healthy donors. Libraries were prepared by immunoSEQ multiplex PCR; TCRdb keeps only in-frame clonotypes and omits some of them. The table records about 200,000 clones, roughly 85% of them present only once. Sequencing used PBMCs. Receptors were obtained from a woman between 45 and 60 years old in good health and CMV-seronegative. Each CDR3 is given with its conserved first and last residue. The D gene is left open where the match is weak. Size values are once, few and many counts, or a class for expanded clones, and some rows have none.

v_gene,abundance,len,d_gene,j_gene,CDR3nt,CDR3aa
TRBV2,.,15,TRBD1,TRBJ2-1,TGTGCCAGCGGGGAAACAGGGGGACCTCTTAATGAGCAGTTCTTC,CASGETGGPLNEQFF
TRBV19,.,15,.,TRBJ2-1,TGTGCCAGTAGTATCCCTTATTACTCCTACAATGAGCAGTTCTTC,CASSIPYYSYNEQFF
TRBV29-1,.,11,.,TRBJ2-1,TGCAGCGTTGAGTTTTTTAGTGAGCAGTTCTTC,CSVEFFSEQFF
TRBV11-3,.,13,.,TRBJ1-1,TGTGCCAGCAGCTGGCAGGGCTACACTGAAGCTTTCTTT,CASSWQGYTEAFF
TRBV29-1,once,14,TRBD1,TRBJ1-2,TGCAGCGTTGAGAACCGGGACAGGGTCGATGGCTACACCTTC,CSVENRDRVDGYTF
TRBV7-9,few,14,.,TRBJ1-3,TGTGCCAGTCTGAGGCCGGGCTCTGGAAACACCATATATTTT,CASLRPGSGNTIYF
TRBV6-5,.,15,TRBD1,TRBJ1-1,TGTGCCAGCAGTGTCTACAGGGGGTCTGTCCGAAGAGCTTTCTTT,CASSVYRGSVRRAFF
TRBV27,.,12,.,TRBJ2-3,TGTGCCAGCAGTTCTGACGGGAGTACGCAGTATTTT,CASSSDGSTQYF
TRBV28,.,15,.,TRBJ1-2,TGTGCCAGCAGTACATGGAACAGGGATAGTGTTGGCTACACCTTC,CASSTWNRDSVGYTF
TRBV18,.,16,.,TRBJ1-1,TGTGCCAGCTCACCACTTCGGGGATCATTGGGCACTGAAGCTTTCTTT,CASSPLRGSLGTEAFF
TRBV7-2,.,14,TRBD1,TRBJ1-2,TGTGCCAGCAGCCAGTGGACAGGGCACTATGGCTACACCTTC,CASSQWTGHYGYTF